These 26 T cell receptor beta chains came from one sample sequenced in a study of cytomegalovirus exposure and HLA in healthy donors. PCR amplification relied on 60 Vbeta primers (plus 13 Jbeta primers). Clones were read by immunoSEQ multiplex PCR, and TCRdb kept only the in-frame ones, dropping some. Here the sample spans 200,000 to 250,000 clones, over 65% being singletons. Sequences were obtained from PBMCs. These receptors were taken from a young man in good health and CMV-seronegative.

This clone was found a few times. This CDR3 reads CASSLGGGRGPTEAFF. CDR3 DNA sequence: TGTGCCAGCAGCTTGGGCGGTGGGAGAGGGCCCACTGAAGCTTTCTTT. This chain connects TRBV5-4 to TRBJ1-1; no firm D call. Germline CDR1 and CDR2: SGHNT and YYREEE (reference sequence). Trimming shortened V by 0 bases and J by 4 bases, and 16 bases separated the two germline ends. The CDR3 covers 16 residues.

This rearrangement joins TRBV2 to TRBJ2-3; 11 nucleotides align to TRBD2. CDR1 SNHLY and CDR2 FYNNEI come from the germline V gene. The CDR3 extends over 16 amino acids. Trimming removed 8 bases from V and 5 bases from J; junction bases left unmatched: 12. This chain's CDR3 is CASGSRLAGSKDTQYF. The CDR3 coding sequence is TGTGCCAGCGGATCACGACTAGCGGGAAGTAAAGATACGCAGTATTTT.

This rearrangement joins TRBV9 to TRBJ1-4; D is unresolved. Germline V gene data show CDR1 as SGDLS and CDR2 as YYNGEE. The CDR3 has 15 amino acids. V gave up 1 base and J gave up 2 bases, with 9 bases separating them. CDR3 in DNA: TGTGCCAGCAGCGTATCGGTTGCTACTAATGAAAAACTGTTTTTT. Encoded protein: CASSVSVATNEKLFF.

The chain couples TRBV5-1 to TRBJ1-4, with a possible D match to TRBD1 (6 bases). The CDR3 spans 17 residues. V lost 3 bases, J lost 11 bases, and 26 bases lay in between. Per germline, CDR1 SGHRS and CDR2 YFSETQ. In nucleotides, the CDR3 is TGCGCCAGCAGCTCAGGCGCATCAGGGGCGACGGGGTTGAAACTGTTTTTT. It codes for CASSSGASGATGLKLFF.

The CDR3 loop is CASGGFLSYEQYF. In DNA form, the CDR3 reads TGCGCCAGCGGAGGGTTCCTATCCTACGAGCAGTACTTC. The chain combines TRBV10-1 with TRBJ2-7, with a weak D call TRBD2 (6 bases). Germline V gene sequence: CDR1 WNHNN, CDR2 SYGVQD (reference sequence). Trimming cost V 8 bases and J 1 base, with 12 bases left between them. This CDR3 has 13 amino acids.

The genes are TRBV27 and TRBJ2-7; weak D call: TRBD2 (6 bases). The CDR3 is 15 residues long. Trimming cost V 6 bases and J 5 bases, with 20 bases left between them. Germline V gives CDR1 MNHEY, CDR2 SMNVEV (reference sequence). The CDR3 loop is CASRRVGPPGDEQYF. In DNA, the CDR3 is TGTGCCAGCAGGAGGGTTGGGCCACCGGGAGACGAGCAGTACTTC.

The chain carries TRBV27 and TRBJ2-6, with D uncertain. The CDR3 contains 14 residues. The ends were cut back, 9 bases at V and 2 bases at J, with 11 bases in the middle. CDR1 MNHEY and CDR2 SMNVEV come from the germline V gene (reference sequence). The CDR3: CASGHMPGANVLTF. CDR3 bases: TGTGCCAGTGGCCACATGCCTGGGGCCAACGTCCTGACTTTC.

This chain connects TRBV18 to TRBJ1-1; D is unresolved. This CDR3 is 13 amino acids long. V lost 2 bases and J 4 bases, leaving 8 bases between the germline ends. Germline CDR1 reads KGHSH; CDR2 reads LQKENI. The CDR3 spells CASSPSYGTEAFF. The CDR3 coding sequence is TGTGCCAGCTCACCATCATACGGCACTGAAGCTTTCTTT.

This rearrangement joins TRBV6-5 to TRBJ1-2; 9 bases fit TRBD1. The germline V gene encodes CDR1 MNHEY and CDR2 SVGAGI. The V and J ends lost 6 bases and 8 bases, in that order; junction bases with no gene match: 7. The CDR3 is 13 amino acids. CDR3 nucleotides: TGTGCCAGCAGAGAACAGGGGGCTGGGGGCTACACCTTC. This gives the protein CASREQGAGGYTF.

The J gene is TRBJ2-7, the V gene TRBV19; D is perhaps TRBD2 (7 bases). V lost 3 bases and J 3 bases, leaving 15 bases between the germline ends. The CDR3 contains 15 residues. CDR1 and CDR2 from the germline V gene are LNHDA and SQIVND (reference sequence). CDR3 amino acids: CASSIKAGTFYEQYF. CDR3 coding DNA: TGTGCCAGTAGTATCAAAGCGGGGACATTCTACGAGCAGTACTTC.

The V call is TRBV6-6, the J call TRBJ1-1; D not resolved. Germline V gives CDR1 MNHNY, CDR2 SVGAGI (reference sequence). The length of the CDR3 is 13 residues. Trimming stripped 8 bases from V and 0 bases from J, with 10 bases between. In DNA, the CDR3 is TGTGCCAGCTACGGAACAGTGAACACTGAAGCTTTCTTT. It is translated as CASYGTVNTEAFF.

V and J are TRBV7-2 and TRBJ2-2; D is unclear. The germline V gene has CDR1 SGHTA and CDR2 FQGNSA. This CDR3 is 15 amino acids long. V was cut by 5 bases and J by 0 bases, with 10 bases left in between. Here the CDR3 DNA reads TGTGCCAGCAGCCAGGTTGGCGCGAACACCGGGGAGCTGTTTTTT. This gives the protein CASSQVGANTGELFF. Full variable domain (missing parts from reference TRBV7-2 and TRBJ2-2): GAGVSQSPSNKVTEKGKDVELRCDPISGHTALYWYRQSLGQGLEFLIYFQGNSAPDKSGLPSDRFSAERTGGSVSTLTIQRTQQEDSAVYLCASSQVGANTGELFFGEGSRLTVL.

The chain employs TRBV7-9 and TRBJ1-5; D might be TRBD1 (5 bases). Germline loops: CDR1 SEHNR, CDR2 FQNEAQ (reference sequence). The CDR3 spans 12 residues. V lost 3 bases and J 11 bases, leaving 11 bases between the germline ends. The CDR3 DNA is TGTGCCAGCAGCTTTGATCGGGGGACCCAGCATTTT. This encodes CASSFDRGTQHF.

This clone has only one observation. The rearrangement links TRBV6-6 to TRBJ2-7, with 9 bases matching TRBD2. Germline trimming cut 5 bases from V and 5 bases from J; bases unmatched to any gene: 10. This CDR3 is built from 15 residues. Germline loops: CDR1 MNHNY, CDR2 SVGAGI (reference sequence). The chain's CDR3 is CASSSLPGLANEQYF. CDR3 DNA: TGTGCCAGCAGTAGCTTGCCGGGACTAGCTAACGAGCAGTACTTC.

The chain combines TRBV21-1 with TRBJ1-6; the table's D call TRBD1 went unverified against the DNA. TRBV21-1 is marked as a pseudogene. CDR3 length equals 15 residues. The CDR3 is CASNRVDRVNSPLHF. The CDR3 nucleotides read TGTGCCAGCAACAGGGTGGACAGGGTTAATTCACCCCTCCACTTT.

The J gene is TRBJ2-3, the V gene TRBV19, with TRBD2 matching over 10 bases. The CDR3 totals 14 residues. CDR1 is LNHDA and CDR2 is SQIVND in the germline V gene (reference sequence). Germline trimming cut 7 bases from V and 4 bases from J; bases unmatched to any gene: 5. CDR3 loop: CASKIAGGPDTQYF. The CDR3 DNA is TGTGCCAGTAAGATAGCGGGAGGTCCAGATACGCAGTATTTT. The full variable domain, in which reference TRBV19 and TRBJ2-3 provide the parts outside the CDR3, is DGGITQSPKYLFRKEGQNVTLSCEQNLNHDAMYWYRQDPGQGLRLIYYSQIVNDFQKGDIAEGYSVSREKKESFPLTVTSAQKNPTAFYLCASKIAGGPDTQYFGPGTRLTVL.

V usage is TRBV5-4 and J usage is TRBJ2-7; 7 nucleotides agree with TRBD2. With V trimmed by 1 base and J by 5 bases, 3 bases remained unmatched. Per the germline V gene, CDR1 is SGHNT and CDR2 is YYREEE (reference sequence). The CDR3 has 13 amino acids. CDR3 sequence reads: CASSLTGGDEQYF. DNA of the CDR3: TGTGCCAGCAGCTTGACGGGAGGAGACGAGCAGTACTTC.

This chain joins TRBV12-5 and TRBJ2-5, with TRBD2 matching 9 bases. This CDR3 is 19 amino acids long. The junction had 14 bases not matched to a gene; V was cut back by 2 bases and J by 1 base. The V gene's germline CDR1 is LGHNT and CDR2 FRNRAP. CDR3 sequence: CASGLPPRWGREGQETQYF. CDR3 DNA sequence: TGTGCTAGTGGTTTGCCACCCCGGTGGGGGCGGGAGGGCCAAGAGACCCAGTACTTC.

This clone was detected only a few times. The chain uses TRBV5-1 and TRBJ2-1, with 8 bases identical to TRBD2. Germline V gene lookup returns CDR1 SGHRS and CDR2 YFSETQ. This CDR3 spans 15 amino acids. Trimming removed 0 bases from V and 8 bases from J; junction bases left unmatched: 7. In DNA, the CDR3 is TGCGCCAGCAGCTTGGAGGGACTAGATCTAGATGAGCAGTTCTTC. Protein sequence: CASSLEGLDLDEQFF.

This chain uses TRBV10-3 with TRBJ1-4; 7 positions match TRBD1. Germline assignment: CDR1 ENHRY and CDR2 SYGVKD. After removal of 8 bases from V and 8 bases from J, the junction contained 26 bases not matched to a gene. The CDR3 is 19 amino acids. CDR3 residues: CAIEAREGPKTGPGEKLFF. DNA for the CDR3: TGTGCCATCGAGGCCCGCGAAGGGCCCAAGACAGGGCCAGGCGAAAAACTGTTTTTT.

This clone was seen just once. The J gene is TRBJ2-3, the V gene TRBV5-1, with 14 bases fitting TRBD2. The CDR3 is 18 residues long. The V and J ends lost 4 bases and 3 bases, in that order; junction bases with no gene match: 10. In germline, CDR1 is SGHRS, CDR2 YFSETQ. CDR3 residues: CASSPGLAGVEFTDTQYF. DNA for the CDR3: TGCGCCAGCAGCCCGGGACTAGCGGGAGTGGAGTTTACAGATACGCAGTATTTT.

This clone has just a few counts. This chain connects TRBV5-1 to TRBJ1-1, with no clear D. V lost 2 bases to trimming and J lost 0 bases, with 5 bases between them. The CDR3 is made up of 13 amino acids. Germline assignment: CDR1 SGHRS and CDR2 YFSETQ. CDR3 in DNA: TGCGCCAGCAGCTTAAGCATGAACACTGAAGCTTTCTTT. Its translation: CASSLSMNTEAFF.

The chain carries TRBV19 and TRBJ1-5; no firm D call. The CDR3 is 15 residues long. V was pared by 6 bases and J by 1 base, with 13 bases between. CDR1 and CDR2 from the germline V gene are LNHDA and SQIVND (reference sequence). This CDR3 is CASSPTSISNQPQHF. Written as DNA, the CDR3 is TGTGCCAGTAGCCCCACAAGTATAAGCAATCAGCCCCAGCATTTT.

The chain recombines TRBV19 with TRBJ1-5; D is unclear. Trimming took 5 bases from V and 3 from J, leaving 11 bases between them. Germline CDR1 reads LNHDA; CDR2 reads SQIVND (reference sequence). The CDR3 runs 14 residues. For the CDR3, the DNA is TGTGCCAGTAGTGATCGGGGATTCAATCAGCCCCAGCATTTT. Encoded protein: CASSDRGFNQPQHF.

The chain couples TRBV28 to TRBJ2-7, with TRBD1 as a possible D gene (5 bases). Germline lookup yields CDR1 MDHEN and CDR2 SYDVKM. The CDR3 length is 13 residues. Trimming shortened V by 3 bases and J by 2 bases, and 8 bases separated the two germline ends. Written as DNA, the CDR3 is TGTGCCAGCAGTTTTGGGGCGACCTACGAGCAGTACTTC. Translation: CASSFGATYEQYF.

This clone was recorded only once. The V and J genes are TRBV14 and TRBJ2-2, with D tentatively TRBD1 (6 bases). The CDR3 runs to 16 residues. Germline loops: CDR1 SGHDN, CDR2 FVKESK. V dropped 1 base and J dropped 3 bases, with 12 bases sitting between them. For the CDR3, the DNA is TGTGCCAGCAGCCAAGTAGGGGGAGACCACACCGGGGAGCTGTTTTTT. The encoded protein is CASSQVGGDHTGELFF.